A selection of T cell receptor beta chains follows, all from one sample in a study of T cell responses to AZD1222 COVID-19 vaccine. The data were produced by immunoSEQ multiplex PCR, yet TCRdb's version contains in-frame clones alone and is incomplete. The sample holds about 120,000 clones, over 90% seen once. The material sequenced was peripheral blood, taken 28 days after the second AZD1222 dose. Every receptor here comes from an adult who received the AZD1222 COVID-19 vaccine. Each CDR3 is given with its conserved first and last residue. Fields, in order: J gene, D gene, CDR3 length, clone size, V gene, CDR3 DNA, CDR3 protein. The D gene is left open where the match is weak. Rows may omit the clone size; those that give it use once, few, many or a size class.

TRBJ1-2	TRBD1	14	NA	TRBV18	TGTGCCAGCTCACCGGGACAGCTGAACTATGGCTACACCTTC	CASSPGQLNYGYTF
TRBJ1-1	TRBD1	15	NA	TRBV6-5	TGTGCCAGCAGGACCCCGACAGGGGGGGACACTGAAGCTTTCTTT	CASRTPTGGDTEAFF
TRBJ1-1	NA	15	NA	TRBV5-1	TGCGCCAGCAGCTTGGTCGCAGGGGCGGACACTGAAGCTTTCTTT	CASSLVAGADTEAFF
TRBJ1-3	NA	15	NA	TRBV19	TGTGCCAGTAGTATCTCAGCAGCCTCTGGAAACACCATATATTTT	CASSISAASGNTIYF
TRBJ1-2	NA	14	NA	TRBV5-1	TGCGCCAGCAGCTTGAACACAGATGAGGTTGGCTACACCTTC	CASSLNTDEVGYTF
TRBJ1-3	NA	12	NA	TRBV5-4	TGTGCCAGCAAGAGCTCTGGAAACACCATATATTTT	CASKSSGNTIYF
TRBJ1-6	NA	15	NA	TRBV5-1	TGCGCCAGCAGCGGAACCGGGACAAATAATTCACCCCTCCACTTT	CASSGTGTNNSPLHF
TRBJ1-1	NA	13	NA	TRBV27	TGTGCCAGCAGTTCCTTCGGTGACACTGAAGCTTTCTTT	CASSSFGDTEAFF
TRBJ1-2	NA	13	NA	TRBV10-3	TGTGCCATCAGGTGGGGGTCGGGCTATGGCTACACCTTC	CAIRWGSGYGYTF
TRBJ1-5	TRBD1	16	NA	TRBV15	TGTGCCACCAGCAGGGCACCACAGGGGCCGGGGCAGCCCCAGCATTTT	CATSRAPQGPGQPQHF
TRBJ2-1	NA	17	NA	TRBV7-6	TGTGCCAGCAGCTTACGGGGCGGAAAAGGTCCAAACAATGAGCAGTTCTTC	CASSLRGGKGPNNEQFF
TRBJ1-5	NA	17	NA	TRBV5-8	TGTGCCAGCAGGTCCGGGACGGCAAGTAATAGCAATCAGCCCCAGCATTTT	CASRSGTASNSNQPQHF
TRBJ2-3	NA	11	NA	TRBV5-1	TGCGCCAGCGCCAAGTGGAATACGCAGTATTTT	CASAKWNTQYF
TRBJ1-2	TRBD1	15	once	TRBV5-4	TGTGCCAGCAGAAAAAAGACAGGGGTTAACTATGGCTACACCTTC	CASRKKTGVNYGYTF
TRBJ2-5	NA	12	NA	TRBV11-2	TGTGCCAGCAGCCACCCCCCGGAGACCCAGTACTTC	CASSHPPETQYF
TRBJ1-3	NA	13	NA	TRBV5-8	TGTGCCAGCAGAGTGGAGTACGGAAACACCATATATTTT	CASRVEYGNTIYF
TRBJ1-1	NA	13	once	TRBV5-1	TGCGCCAGCACTTTGGGGGAGGACACTGAAGCTTTCTTT	CASTLGEDTEAFF
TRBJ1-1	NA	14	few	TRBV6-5	TGTGCCAGCAGTAACAACGCAGGGGACACTGAAGCTTTCTTT	CASSNNAGDTEAFF
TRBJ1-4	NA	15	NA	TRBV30	TGTGCCTGGACCGGGGGCAGCCCGGCGGTGGAAAAACTGTTTTTT	CAWTGGSPAVEKLFF
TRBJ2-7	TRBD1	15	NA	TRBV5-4	TGTGCCAGCAGCTTCCCGGGACAGGGTTATTACGAGCAGTACTTC	CASSFPGQGYYEQYF
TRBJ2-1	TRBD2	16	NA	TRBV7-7	TGTGCCAGCAGCCTAAATGGGGTCAGCGGGAGTGATGAGCAGTTCTTC	CASSLNGVSGSDEQFF
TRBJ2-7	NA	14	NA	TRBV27	TGTGCCAGCAGTTTCCTCGCGGGCTCCTACGAGCAGTACTTC	CASSFLAGSYEQYF
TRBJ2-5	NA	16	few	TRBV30	TGTGCCTGGAGTGTAAGTGTGAACACAGGTCTAGAGACCCAGTACTTC	CAWSVSVNTGLETQYF
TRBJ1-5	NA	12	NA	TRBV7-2	TGTGCCAGCGGGGCTAGCAATCAGCCCCAGCATTTT	CASGASNQPQHF
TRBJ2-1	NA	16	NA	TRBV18	TGTGCCAGCTCGTCCCGGGACGTCGGCTCCTACAATGAGCAGTTCTTC	CASSSRDVGSYNEQFF
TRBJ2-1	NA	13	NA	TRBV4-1	TGCGCCAGCAGCCAAGAAATATTCGGGAATCAGTTCTTC	CASSQEIFGNQFF
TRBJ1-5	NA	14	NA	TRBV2	TGTGCCAGCAGACTAACAGGGATCGATCAGCCCCAGCATTTT	CASRLTGIDQPQHF
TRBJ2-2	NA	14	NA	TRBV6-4	TGTGCCAGCAGCGAGGGGGTCGGCACCGGGGAGCTGTTTTTT	CASSEGVGTGELFF
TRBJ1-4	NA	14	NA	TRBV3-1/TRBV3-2	TGTGCCAGCAGCCCAGGACAGTACGGTGAAAAACTGTTTTTT	CASSPGQYGEKLFF
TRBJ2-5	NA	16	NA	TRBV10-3	TGTGCCATCAGTGAGTCGAGTTTAGATGTCCAAGAGACCCAGTACTTC	CAISESSLDVQETQYF
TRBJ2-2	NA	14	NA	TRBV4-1	TGCGCCAGCAGCCAAGCCGGGTCCGGCGGGGAGCTGTTTTTT	CASSQAGSGGELFF
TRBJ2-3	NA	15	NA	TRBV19	TGTGCCAGTAGTACACCTGGGGGGCGCACAGATACGCAGTATTTT	CASSTPGGRTDTQYF
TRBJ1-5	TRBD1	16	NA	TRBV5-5	TGTGCCAGCAGCTCGCGGGGGGACAGGGTAAATCAGCCCCAGCATTTT	CASSSRGDRVNQPQHF
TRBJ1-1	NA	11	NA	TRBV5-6	TGTGCCAGCAGCTTGGACAGTGAAGCTTTCTTT	CASSLDSEAFF
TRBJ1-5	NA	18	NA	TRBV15	TGTGCCACCAGCAGCCCTACCCGAGGGGGATATAGCAATCAGCCCCAGCATTTT	CATSSPTRGGYSNQPQHF
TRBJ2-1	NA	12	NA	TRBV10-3	TGTGCCGCCTCCGATCTCTACAATGAGCAGTTCTTC	CAASDLYNEQFF
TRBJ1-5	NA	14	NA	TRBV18	TGTGCCAGCTCACCTGACGGACAGAATCAGCCCCAGCATTTT	CASSPDGQNQPQHF
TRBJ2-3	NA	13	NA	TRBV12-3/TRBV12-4	TGTGCCAGCAGCGTCAGGAGCACAGATACGCAGTATTTT	CASSVRSTDTQYF
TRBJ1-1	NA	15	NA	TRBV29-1	TGCAGCGTTGCCAAGAGGCGTGGTATGAACACTGAAGCTTTCTTT	CSVAKRRGMNTEAFF
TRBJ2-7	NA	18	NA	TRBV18	TGTGCCAGCTCACCAGGGGCGCCACACTTCTCCCCCTCATACGAGCAGTACTTC	CASSPGAPHFSPSYEQYF